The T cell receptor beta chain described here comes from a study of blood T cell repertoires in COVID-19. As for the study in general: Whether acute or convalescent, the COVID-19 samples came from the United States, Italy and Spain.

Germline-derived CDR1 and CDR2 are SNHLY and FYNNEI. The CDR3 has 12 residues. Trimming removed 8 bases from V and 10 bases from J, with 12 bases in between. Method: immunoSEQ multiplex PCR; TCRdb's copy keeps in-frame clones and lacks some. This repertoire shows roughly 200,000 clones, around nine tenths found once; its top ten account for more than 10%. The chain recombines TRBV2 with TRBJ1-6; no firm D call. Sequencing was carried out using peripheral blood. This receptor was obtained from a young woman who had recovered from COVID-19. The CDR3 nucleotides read TGTGCCAGCCGGCAGGAACACTCACCCCTCCACTTT. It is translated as CASRQEHSPLHF.